The 22 T cell receptor beta chains presented below share a single source sample, sequenced in a study of human T cells and chemical hapten exposure (dated by TCRdb to the early 2020s). The sample's time point label is to be understood as: patch test 1, 2 weeks after DPC sensitization. The sample's treatment or condition label, in plain terms: therapeutic diphenylcyclopropenone sensitization with weekly scalp DPC. Libraries were constructed by RACE. The sequencer listed for this sample is NextSeq 500. Using fastp at Q25 and MiXCR, TCRdb reprocessed the public reads and kept productive beta chains. Rows merge per CDR3 protein into single entries with the most common DNA and genes. Counted in this sample were about 360,000 distinct CDR3 sequences; approximately 6.3% of them appeared once. Together, the top ten hold approximately 8.9% of the sample. This material consisted of whole blood, taken in connection with sensitization to the hapten diphenylcyclopropenone (DPC). The source of these receptors is a woman between 18 and 30 years old with alopecia areata. Some clones in this sample may be carry-over from other donors' samples.

This clonotype was picked up many times. The chain recombines TRBV28 with TRBJ2-5, with 10 bases lining up with TRBD1. Losses at the gene ends were 6 bases for V and 2 bases for J; bases not matched to a gene: 24. Germline V CDR1 and CDR2: MDHEN, SYDVKM. The length of the CDR3 is 21 residues. The CDR3 sequence: CASSRRQGAGRFLWRQETQYF. CDR3 bases: TGTGCCAGCAGCCGTAGACAGGGGGCTGGCCGCTTTTTGTGGAGGCAAGAGACCCAGTACTTC.

This clonotype was detected a few times. The chain recombines TRBV6-5 with TRBJ1-1, with 9 bases fitting TRBD1. Per germline, CDR1 MNHEY and CDR2 SVGAGI. The CDR3 runs 15 residues. V was pared by 4 bases and J by 4 bases, with 7 bases of the junction left unmatched. The CDR3 sequence is CASSSLDRGGTEAFF. The DNA of the CDR3 is TGTGCCAGCAGTTCGTTGGACAGGGGAGGCACTGAAGCTTTCTTT.

The chain is built from TRBV19 and TRBJ2-3; possible D gene TRBD1, 6 bases. From germline, CDR1 is LNHDA and CDR2 SQIVND (reference sequence). The V end lost 9 bases, the J end lost 0 bases, and 10 bases lay between the germline ends. The CDR3 sequence is 13 residues long. DNA for the CDR3: TGTGCCAGCCGGACAGCAAGCACAGATACGCAGTATTTT. This sequence encodes CASRTASTDTQYF.

This clonotype occurred many times. The chain links TRBV18 to TRBJ2-5; D is possibly TRBD2 (5 bases). Per germline, CDR1 KGHSH and CDR2 LQKENI. The V end lost 1 base, the J end lost 5 bases, and 8 bases lay between the germline ends. The CDR3 length is 13 residues. In nucleotides, the CDR3 is TGTGCCAGCTCACCACAGGAGGTGGAGACCCAGTACTTC. Protein sequence: CASSPQEVETQYF.

This clonotype was seen a few times. The V gene is TRBV3-1, the J gene TRBJ2-7; the match to TRBD2 covers 7 bases. This CDR3 spans 16 amino acids. Trimming cost V 0 bases and J 5 bases; bases outside gene matches: 10. Germline assignment: CDR1 LGHDT and CDR2 YNNKEL (reference sequence). In DNA, the CDR3 is TGTGCCAGCAGCCAAGATCGGCGGGGGAAGGGAGACGAGCAGTACTTC. The encoded protein is CASSQDRRGKGDEQYF.

The chain has TRBV12-3 or TRBV12-4 and TRBJ1-1; no reliable D call. The V end was cut by 1 base, the J end by 1 base, with 10 bases between. The CDR3 sequence is 15 residues long. The chain's CDR3 is CASSLGVRENTEAFF. The CDR3 DNA follows: TGTGCCAGCAGTTTAGGCGTCAGAGAGAACACTGAAGCTTTCTTT.

The chain recombines TRBV27 with TRBJ1-6; possible D gene TRBD1, 5 bases. This CDR3 is 16 amino acids long. Germline V gene lookup returns CDR1 MNHEY and CDR2 SMNVEV (reference sequence). V shed 0 bases and J shed 7 bases, with 13 bases lying between them. CDR3: CASSLSRGDMNSPLHF. DNA of the CDR3: TGTGCCAGCAGTTTATCGAGGGGCGATATGAATTCACCCCTCCACTTT.

Only a few counts were recorded for this clonotype. The rearrangement uses TRBV5-4 and TRBJ2-2; the D call may be TRBD1 or TRBD2 (5 bases each). Germline-derived CDR1 and CDR2 are SGHNT and YYREEE (reference sequence). V lost 4 bases and J lost 1, with 17 bases in between. This CDR3 comprises 17 residues. The DNA for the CDR3 is TGTGCCAGCAGCCCGGGCCCCCAGGGACGGAACACCGGGGAGCTGTTTTTT. It yields the protein CASSPGPQGRNTGELFF.

This clonotype was seen ten or more times. V is TRBV7-6 and J is TRBJ2-7; 11 bases align to TRBD2. Germline-derived CDR1 and CDR2 are SGHVS and FNYEAQ. There are 13 residues in the CDR3. The trim removed 4 bases at V and 6 bases at J, leaving 2 bases unmatched. CDR3 DNA: TGTGCCAGCAGCTCGGGACTAGCGGCCGAGCAGTACTTC. It codes for CASSSGLAAEQYF.

This clonotype was observed a handful of times. The genes are TRBV6-1 and TRBJ1-5; 7 bases are a match to TRBD1. J gave up 3 bases and V 6 bases, and 14 bases lay outside the gene matches. The CDR3 totals 17 residues. Looked up from germline, CDR1 is MNHNS and CDR2 is SASEGT. In nucleotides, the CDR3 is TGTGCCAGCAGGTATGGTGTGGGACAGACCCTCAATCAGCCCCAGCATTTT. Its protein is CASRYGVGQTLNQPQHF.

The rearrangement links TRBV9 to TRBJ2-6; D unresolved. The CDR3 consists of 14 residues. CDR1 and CDR2 from the germline V gene are SGDLS and YYNGEE. V lost 3 bases and J 2 bases, leaving 6 bases between the germline ends. CDR3 bases: TGTGCCAGCAGCGAACAAACTGGGGCCAACGTCCTGACTTTC. Translation: CASSEQTGANVLTF.

This clonotype was seen at least ten times. The chain joins TRBV7-2 to TRBJ2-3, with unresolved D. Trimming removed 5 bases from V and 2 bases from J, with 8 bases in between. The CDR3 is 13 residues long. In germline, CDR1 is SGHTA, CDR2 FQGNSA. As DNA, the CDR3 is TGTGCCAGCAGCCCATACCTCACAGATACGCAGTATTTT. This codes for CASSPYLTDTQYF.

There are a few counts of this clonotype. This chain joins TRBV6-5 and TRBJ2-7; 7 bases agree with TRBD1. The CDR3 loop spans 14 amino acids. Unmatched junction bases numbered 9, after V lost 6 bases and J lost 4 bases. Germline V gene data show CDR1 as MNHEY and CDR2 as SVGAGI. CDR3 nucleotides: TGTGCCAGCAGGACCGGGACAGTTGGATACGAGCAGTACTTC. Amino acids: CASRTGTVGYEQYF.

This clonotype turned up a few times. The genes are TRBV7-6 and TRBJ2-3, with 9 bases lining up with TRBD2. The ends lost 3 bases at V and 5 bases at J; junction bases unmatched: 9. CDR1 is SGHVS and CDR2 is FNYEAQ in the germline V gene. This CDR3 region has 16 residues. The CDR3 sequence is CASSLPGLAWGDTQYF. The CDR3 DNA reads TGTGCCAGCAGCTTGCCGGGACTAGCCTGGGGAGATACGCAGTATTTT.

This clonotype was found many times. V gene TRBV6-5 combines with J gene TRBJ2-1; 13 bases fit TRBD2. Germline V lookup: CDR1 MNHEY, CDR2 SVGAGI. The CDR3 contains 14 residues. Germline trimming cut 6 bases from V and 9 bases from J; bases unmatched to any gene: 5. Here the CDR3 reads CASSRTSGGFEQFF. The CDR3 nucleotides are TGTGCCAGCAGCAGGACTAGCGGGGGCTTTGAGCAGTTCTTC.

This clonotype was observed many times. The chain uses TRBV12-3 or TRBV12-4 and TRBJ2-7, with unresolved D. Deletions cut 4 bases from V and 3 bases from J, with 7 bases between. The CDR3 extends over 12 amino acids. In DNA, the CDR3 is TGTGCCAGCAGTTCTCGTTTCTACGAGCAGTACTTC. Encoded protein: CASSSRFYEQYF.

The chain is built from TRBV12-3 or TRBV12-4 and TRBJ2-3; D is ambiguous. V shed 1 base and J shed 1 base, with 9 bases lying between them. There are 15 residues in the CDR3. Here the CDR3 DNA reads TGTGCCAGCAGTTTAGGAAATTCGGGCACAGATACGCAGTATTTT. Translation: CASSLGNSGTDTQYF.

This clonotype has only a few counts. This chain joins TRBV12-3 or TRBV12-4 and TRBJ1-1; D unresolved. Deletions cut 9 bases from V and 4 bases from J, with 21 bases between. This CDR3 has 15 residues. As DNA, the CDR3 is TGTGCCAGTTTGCCGCAGGAACTGACTTTCACTGAAGCTTTCTTT. Translated, it gives CASLPQELTFTEAFF.

This clonotype was recorded a few times. The chain employs TRBV2 and TRBJ2-7; D possibly corresponds to TRBD1 (5 bases). Trimming took 7 bases from V and 7 from J, leaving 11 bases between them. The CDR3 is made up of 11 amino acids. Germline V CDR1 and CDR2: SNHLY, FYNNEI. In nucleotides, the CDR3 is TGTGCCAGCACCTATGACAGAGAGCAGTACTTC. Translated: CASTYDREQYF.

This chain joins TRBV20-1 and TRBJ1-6; no clear D. Germline V gives CDR1 DFQATT, CDR2 SNEGSKA (reference sequence). This CDR3 region has 16 residues. V was cut by 3 bases and J by 5 bases, with 17 bases left in between. CDR3 coding DNA: TGCAGTGCTAGGGCGGAGAGACGGGTGGATAATTCACCCCTCCACTTT. Protein sequence: CSARAERRVDNSPLHF.

This clonotype was counted between two and nine times. J is TRBJ1-5 and V is TRBV27, with a tentative D call TRBD1 (5 bases). The germline V gene encodes CDR1 MNHEY and CDR2 SMNVEV (reference sequence). V lost 4 bases and J 1 base, leaving 17 bases between the germline ends. This CDR3 contains 17 residues. This chain's CDR3 is CASSSVWGVWSNQPQHF. The CDR3 region has the DNA TGTGCCAGCAGTTCTGTTTGGGGCGTTTGGAGCAATCAGCCCCAGCATTTT.

This clonotype was counted at least ten times. The V gene is TRBV5-1, the J gene TRBJ2-2, with D perhaps TRBD2 (5 bases). V was clipped by 2 bases and J by 6 bases, with 17 bases between them. The CDR3 length is 16 residues. Germline V gives CDR1 SGHRS, CDR2 YFSETQ. The CDR3 is CASSFVAGSGPGELFF. For the CDR3, the DNA is TGCGCCAGCAGCTTTGTGGCGGGTTCTGGGCCCGGGGAGCTGTTTTTT.